This T cell receptor beta chain emerged from a study of vaccination effects on CD4 cells after COVID-19. About the research overall: Samples were given by two convalescent patients 16 days and one week before vaccination.

Cultured cells yielded isolated CD4+ T cells after approximately nine days. Data came from immunoSEQ multiplex PCR; TCRdb stores just in-frame clones and leaves some out. The sample includes tens of thousands of clones, 65% to 75% of them seen just once. CDR3 length: 14 amino acids. The V and J ends lost 3 bases and 5 bases respectively, with 14 bases between them. CDR1 and CDR2 from the germline V gene are MDHEN and SYDVKM. This clone was found a few times. Its antigen is as yet unknown. This TCR came from a human donor who had a prior SARS-CoV-2 infection. The chain combines TRBV28 with TRBJ2-7; possibly TRBD2 for D (6 bases). Specimen: CD4+ T cells from PBMCs cultured without peptide, collected before COVID-19 vaccination. DNA of the CDR3: TGTGCCAGCAGTTTTGGAGGGATGGTGAACGAGCAGTACTTC. The encoded protein is CASSFGGMVNEQYF. Using reference TRBV28 and TRBJ2-7 for the parts outside the CDR3, the full variable domain is DVKVTQSSRYLVKRTGEKVFLECVQDMDHENMFWYRQDPGLGLRLIYFSYDVKMKEKGDIPEGYSVSREKKERFSLILESASTNQTSMYLCASSFGGMVNEQYFGPGTRLTVT.